This T cell receptor (beta chain) was observed in a study of T cell clones after liver transplantation. Study overall: A pre-transplant mixed lymphocyte reaction with TCRbeta sequencing defined graft-donor-reactive clones followed in post-transplant blood. Timepoints were pre-transplant, pre-withdrawal, and after withdrawal was completed or failed.

Produced via immunoSEQ multiplex PCR; TCRdb's table is partial and in-frame only. The data show 10,000 or so clones, around 80% seen once. V gave up 4 bases and J gave up 1 base; unmatched junction bases: 0. This CDR3 region has 15 residues. Germline V gene sequence: CDR1 MRHNA, CDR2 SNTAGT. The chain is built from TRBV6-4 and TRBJ2-3; 12 bases are shared with TRBD2. This TCR was recovered from a human patient who received a liver transplant. A share of the T cells may be of graft donor origin. Sequences were derived from CD8+ T cells from blood, sampled at the 22-month timepoint. CDR3 protein: CASSASGGGTDTQYF. DNA of the CDR3: TGTGCCAGCAGTGCTAGCGGGGGGGGCACAGATACGCAGTATTTT.